This T cell receptor (beta chain) was sequenced in a study of vaccination effects on CD4 cells after COVID-19. V was cut by 0 bases and J by 7 bases, with 6 bases left in between. Germline lookup yields CDR1 SEHNR and CDR2 FQNEAQ (reference sequence). The CDR3 length is 12 residues. Sequencing used immunoSEQ multiplex PCR; TCRdb keeps in-frame clones, though not all of them. Among tens of thousands of clones listed, 65% to 90% were seen once. Within the ViraFEST assay, antigen-specific CD4+ T cells underwent expansion with viral peptide pools prior to sequencing. CD4+ T cells were isolated after less than 13 days of culture. Two-dose BNT162b2 or mRNA-1273 vaccination was given to participants. Cultures of about 2 million PBMC per well contained approximately 10 IU/ml IL-2 plus 10 ug/ml peptides. The authors replaced half the medium with IL-2 medium on days 3 and 7. With respect to this clone: As yet, its antigen is unknown.

This TCR was recovered from a human donor who received a COVID-19 vaccine. Some clones in this sample may be carry-over from other donors' samples. The source material was CD4+ T cells from PBMCs cultured with SARS-CoV-2 spike peptides, sampled after COVID-19 vaccination. The chain joins TRBV7-9 to TRBJ1-1; D is perhaps TRBD1 (5 bases). CDR3 region: CASSLAGVEAFF. CDR3 coding DNA: TGTGCCAGCAGCTTAGCGGGGGTTGAAGCTTTCTTT. Based on the CDR3 plus reference TRBV7-9 and TRBJ1-1, the full variable domain is DTGVSQNPRHKITKRGQNVTFRCDPISEHNRLYWYRQTLGQGPEFLTYFQNEAQLEKSRLLSDRFSAERPKGSFSTLEIQRTEQGDSAMYLCASSLAGVEAFFGQGTRLTVV.